The text below deals with one T cell receptor (beta chain). This CDR3 is 18 amino acids long. Germline V gene data show CDR1 as SGHNT and CDR2 as YENEEA. V lost 0 bases to trimming and J lost 3 bases, with 17 bases between them. This sample is drawn from a study of shared clonotypes between healthy human individuals. At the level of the study: The study used three CD4 naive, three CD4 memory, two CD8 naive and one CD8 memory plate per donor.

As handled by the study authors: In the immunoSEQ data, sequences were junction-only and lacked quality scores, so filtering differed. The protocol was immunoSEQ multiplex PCR, while the TCRdb copy is restricted to in-frame clones and leaves out a portion. V, J and clone size are taken as reported in that table, and D and trimming were inferred from the DNA itself. The data hold around 720,000 clones, with 55% to 85% observed a single time. Each sample came from a Caucasian adult donor living in Nashville, Tennessee. Splitting of CD4+ cells produced CD45RA+ naive and CD45RA-negative memory subsets. The sample consisted of memory CD4+ T cells sorted from blood. Indicated subset: CD45RA-negative fraction. The TCR sequence derives from a woman aged 25 to 39 in good health. The rearrangement joins TRBV11-3 to TRBJ2-2; the D gene is possibly TRBD1 (6 bases). CDR3 in amino acids: CASSLDLGVQGDTGELFF. For the CDR3, the DNA is TGTGCCAGCAGCTTAGATCTGGGGGTACAGGGTGACACCGGGGAGCTGTTTTTT.